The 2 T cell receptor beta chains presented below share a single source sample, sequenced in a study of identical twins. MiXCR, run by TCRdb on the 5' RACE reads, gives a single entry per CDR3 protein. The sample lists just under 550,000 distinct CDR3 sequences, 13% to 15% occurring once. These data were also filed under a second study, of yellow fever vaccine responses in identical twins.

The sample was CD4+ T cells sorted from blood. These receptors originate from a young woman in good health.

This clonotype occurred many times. CDR3 in DNA: TGTGCCAGCAGTTTCCCAAGCACAGATACGCAGTATTTT. Translation: CASSFPSTDTQYF. V and J are TRBV28 and TRBJ2-3; D call uncertain. V was shortened by 3 bases and J by 0 bases, with 4 bases between the two germline ends. Germline CDR1 and CDR2: MDHEN and SYDVKM. This CDR3 spans 13 amino acids.

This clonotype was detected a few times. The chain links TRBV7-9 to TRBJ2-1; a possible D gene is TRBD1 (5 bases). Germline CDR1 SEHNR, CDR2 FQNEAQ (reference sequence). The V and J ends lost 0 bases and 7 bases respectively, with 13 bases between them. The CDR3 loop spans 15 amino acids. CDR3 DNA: TGTGCCAGCAGCTTAGCGGATCCAGGGTGGAATGAGCAGTTCTTC. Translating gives CASSLADPGWNEQFF. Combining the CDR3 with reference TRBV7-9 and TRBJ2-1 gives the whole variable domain DTGVSQNPRHKITKRGQNVTFRCDPISEHNRLYWYRQTLGQGPEFLTYFQNEAQLEKSRLLSDRFSAERPKGSFSTLEIQRTEQGDSAMYLCASSLADPGWNEQFFGPGTRLTVL.